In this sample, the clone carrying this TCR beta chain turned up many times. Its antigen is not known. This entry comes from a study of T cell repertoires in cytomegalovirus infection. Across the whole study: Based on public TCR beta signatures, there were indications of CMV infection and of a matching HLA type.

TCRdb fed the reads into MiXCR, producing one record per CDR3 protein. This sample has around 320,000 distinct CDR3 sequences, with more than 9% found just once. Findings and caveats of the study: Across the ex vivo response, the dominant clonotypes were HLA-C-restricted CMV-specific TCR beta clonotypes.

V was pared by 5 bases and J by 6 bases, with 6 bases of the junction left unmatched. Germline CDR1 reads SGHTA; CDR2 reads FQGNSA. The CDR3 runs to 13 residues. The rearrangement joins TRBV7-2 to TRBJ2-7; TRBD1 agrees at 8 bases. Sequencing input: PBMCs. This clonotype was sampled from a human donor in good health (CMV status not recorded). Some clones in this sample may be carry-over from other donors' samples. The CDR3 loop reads CASSNDRGGEQYF. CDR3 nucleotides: TGTGCCAGCAGCAACGACAGGGGCGGCGAGCAGTACTTC.